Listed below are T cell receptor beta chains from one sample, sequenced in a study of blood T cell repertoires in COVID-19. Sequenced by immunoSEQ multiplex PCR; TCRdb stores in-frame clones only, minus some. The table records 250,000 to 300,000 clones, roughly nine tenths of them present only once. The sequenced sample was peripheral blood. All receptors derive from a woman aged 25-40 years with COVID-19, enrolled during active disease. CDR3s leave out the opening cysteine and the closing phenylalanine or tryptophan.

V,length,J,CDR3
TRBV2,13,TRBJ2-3,ASSVHRDGTDTQY
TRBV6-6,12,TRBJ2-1,ASSPRDTSNEQF
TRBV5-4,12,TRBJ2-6,ASSPISGANVLT
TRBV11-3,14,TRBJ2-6,ASSPRQGAGANVLT
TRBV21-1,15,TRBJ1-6,ASSKALSRGLNSPLH
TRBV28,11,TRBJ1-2,ASSLGGLRGYT
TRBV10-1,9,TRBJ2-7,ASSPGQGQY
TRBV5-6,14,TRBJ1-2,ASSFLPTEAGGGYT
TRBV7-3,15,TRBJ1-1,ASSPTSGQGSWARAF
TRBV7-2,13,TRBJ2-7,ASSQAGVGSYEQY
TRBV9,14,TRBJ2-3,ASSAGTSGPTDTQY